The clone carrying this TCR beta chain has more than one count but fewer than ten. CDR1 is SEHNR, CDR2 FQNEAQ, per germline (reference sequence). V lost 3 bases, J lost 2 bases, and 17 bases lay in between. There are 17 residues in the CDR3. This entry comes from a study of early T cells in non-severe SARS-CoV-2 infection. TCRdb processed the 5' RACE reads anew with MiXCR; each CDR3 protein has one entry. The sample lists 65,000 to 95,000 distinct CDR3 sequences; roughly 5.3% were seen once. The receptor was isolated from an adult who was a healthcare worker with PCR-confirmed SARS-CoV-2 infection or an uninfected control (not recorded which). The chain recombines TRBV7-9 with TRBJ2-1; maybe TRBD1 (5 bases). Here the sequenced sample was whole blood, taken at baseline. The CDR3 sequence is CASSFPSTGAPYNEQFF. The DNA of the CDR3 is TGTGCCAGCAGCTTCCCGTCTACAGGCGCTCCCTACAATGAGCAGTTCTTC.